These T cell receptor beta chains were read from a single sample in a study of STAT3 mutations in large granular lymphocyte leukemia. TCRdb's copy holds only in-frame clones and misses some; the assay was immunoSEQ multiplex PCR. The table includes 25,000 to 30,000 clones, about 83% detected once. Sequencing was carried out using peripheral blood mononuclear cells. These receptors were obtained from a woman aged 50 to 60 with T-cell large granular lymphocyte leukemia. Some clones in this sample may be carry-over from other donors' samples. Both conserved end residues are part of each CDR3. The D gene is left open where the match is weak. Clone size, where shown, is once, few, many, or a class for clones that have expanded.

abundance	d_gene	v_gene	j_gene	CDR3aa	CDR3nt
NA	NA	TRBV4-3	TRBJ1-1	CASSQDTVNTEAFF	TGCGCCAGCAGCCAAGATACAGTGAACACTGAAGCTTTCTTT
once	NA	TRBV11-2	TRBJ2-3	CASSITGLSTDTQYF	TGTGCCAGCAGCATAACGGGACTCTCCACAGATACGCAGTATTTT
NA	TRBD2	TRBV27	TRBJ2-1	CASSLSAWGSGRADEQFF	TGTGCCAGCAGTTTATCAGCATGGGGTAGCGGGAGGGCGGATGAGCAGTTCTTC
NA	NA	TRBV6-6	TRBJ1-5	CASTGMGNQPQHF	TGTGCCAGCACGGGGATGGGCAATCAGCCCCAGCATTTT
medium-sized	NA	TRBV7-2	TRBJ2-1	CASSLRGLEQFF	TGTGCCAGCAGCTTAAGAGGTCTTGAGCAGTTCTTC
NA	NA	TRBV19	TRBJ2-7	CASSMLGRSYEQYF	TGTGCCAGTAGTATGTTGGGGCGATCCTACGAGCAGTACTTC
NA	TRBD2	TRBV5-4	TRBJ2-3	CASSRLAGGLSDTQYF	TGTGCCAGCAGTCGACTAGCGGGAGGGCTCTCAGATACGCAGTATTTT
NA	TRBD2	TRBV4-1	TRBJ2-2	CASSQGRQGRAGELFF	TGCGCCAGCAGCCAAGGGAGGCAAGGGAGGGCCGGGGAGCTGTTTTTT
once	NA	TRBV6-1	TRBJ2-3	CASSEAGSADTQYF	TGTGCCAGCAGTGAAGCGGGATCGGCAGATACGCAGTATTTT
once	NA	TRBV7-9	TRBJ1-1	CASNKGGDVNTEAFF	TGTGCCAGCAACAAAGGAGGGGACGTGAACACTGAAGCTTTCTTT
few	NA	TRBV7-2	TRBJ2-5	CAAQAETQYF	TGTGCCGCCCAGGCGGAGACCCAGTACTTC
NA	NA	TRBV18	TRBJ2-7	CASSLNPIYEQYF	TGTGCCAGCTCACTTAACCCTATATACGAGCAGTACTTC
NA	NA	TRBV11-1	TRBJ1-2	CASSFDSLWGYTF	TGTGCCAGCAGCTTTGATAGCTTATGGGGCTACACCTTC
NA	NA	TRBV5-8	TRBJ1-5	CASSWNRVGGNQPQHF	TGTGCCAGCAGCTGGAACAGGGTAGGGGGCAATCAGCCCCAGCATTTT